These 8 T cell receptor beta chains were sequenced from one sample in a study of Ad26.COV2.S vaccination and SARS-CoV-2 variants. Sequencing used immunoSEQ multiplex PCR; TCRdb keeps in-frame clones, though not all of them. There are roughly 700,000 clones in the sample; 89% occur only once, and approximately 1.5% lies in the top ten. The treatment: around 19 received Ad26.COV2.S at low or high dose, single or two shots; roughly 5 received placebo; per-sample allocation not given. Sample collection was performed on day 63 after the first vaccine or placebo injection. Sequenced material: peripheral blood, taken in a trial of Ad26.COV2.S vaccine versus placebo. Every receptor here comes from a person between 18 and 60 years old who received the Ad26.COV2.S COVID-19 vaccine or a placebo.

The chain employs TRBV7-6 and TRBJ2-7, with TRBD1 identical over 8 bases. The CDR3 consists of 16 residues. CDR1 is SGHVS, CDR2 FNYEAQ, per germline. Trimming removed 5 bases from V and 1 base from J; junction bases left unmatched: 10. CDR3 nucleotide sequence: TGTGCCAGCAGCCCCATTTCCGGACAGGGTTCCTACGAGCAGTACTTC. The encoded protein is CASSPISGQGSYEQYF.

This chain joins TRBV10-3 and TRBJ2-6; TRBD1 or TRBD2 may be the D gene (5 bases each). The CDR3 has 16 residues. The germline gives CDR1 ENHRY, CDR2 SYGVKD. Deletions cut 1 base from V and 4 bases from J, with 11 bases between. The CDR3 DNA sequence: TGTGCCATCAGTGAGTATGCAGGGACCGGGGCCAACGTCCTGACTTTC. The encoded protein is CAISEYAGTGANVLTF.

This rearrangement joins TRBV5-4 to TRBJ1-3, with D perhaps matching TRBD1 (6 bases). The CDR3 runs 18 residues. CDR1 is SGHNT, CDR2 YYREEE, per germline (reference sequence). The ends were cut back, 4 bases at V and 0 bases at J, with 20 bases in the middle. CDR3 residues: CASSRGSTVSYSGNTIYF. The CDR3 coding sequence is TGTGCCAGCAGCAGGGGGTCGACTGTCTCGTACTCTGGAAACACCATATATTTT.

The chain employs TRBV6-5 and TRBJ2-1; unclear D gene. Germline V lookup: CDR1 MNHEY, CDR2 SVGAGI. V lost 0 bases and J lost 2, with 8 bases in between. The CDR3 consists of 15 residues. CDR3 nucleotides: TGTGCCAGCAGTTACTCGGGTGGGGCCTACAATGAGCAGTTCTTC. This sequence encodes CASSYSGGAYNEQFF.

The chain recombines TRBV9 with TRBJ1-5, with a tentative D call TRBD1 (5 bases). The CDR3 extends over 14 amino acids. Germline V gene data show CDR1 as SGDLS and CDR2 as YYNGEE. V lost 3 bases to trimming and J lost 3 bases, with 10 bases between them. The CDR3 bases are TGTGCCAGCAGCGGGCCAGGGTTCAATCAGCCCCAGCATTTT. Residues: CASSGPGFNQPQHF.

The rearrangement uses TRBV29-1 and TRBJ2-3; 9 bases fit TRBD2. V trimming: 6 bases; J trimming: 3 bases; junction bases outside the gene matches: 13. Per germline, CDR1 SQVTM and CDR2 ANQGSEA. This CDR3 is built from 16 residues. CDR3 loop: CSVSGLAGTGTDTQYF. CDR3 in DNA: TGCAGCGTAAGCGGGCTAGCGGGGACCGGGACAGATACGCAGTATTTT.

The CDR3 DNA reads as TGTGCCAGCAGTTACATAACGGGGGTGAGTGGCAATCAGCCCCAGCATTTT. The encoded protein is CASSYITGVSGNQPQHF. The gene calls are TRBV2 and TRBJ1-5; a possible D gene is TRBD1 (5 bases). The CDR3 spans 17 residues. The V gene's germline CDR1 is SNHLY and CDR2 FYNNEI. Deletions cut 5 bases from V and 2 bases from J, with 19 bases between.

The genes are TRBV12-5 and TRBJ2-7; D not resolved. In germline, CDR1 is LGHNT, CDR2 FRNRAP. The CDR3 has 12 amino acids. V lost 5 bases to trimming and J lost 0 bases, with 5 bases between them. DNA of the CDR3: TGTGCTAGTGGTCCGAACTCCTACGAGCAGTACTTC. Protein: CASGPNSYEQYF.